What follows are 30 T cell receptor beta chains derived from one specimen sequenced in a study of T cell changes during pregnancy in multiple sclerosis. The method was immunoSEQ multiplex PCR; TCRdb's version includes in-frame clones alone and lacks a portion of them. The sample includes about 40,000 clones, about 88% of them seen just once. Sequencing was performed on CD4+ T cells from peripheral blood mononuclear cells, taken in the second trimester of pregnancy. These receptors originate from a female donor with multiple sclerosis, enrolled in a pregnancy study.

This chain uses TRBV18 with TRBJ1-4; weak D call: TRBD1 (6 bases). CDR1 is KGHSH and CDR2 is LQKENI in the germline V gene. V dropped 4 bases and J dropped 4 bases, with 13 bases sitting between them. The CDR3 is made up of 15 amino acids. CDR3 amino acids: CASSLSRGGNEKLFF. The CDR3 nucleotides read TGTGCCAGCTCACTCTCTCGAGGGGGTAATGAAAAACTGTTTTTT.

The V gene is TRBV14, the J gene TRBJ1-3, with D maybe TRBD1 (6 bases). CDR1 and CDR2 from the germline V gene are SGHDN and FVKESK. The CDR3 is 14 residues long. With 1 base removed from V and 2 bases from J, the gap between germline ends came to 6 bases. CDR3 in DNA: TGTGCCAGCAGCCAAGGGACAGCTGGAAACACCATATATTTT. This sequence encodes CASSQGTAGNTIYF.

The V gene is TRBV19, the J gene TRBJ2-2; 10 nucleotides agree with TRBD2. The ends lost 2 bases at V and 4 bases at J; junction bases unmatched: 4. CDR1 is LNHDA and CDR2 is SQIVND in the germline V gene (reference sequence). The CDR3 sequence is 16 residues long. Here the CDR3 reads CASSINSGGGTGELFF. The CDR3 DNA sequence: TGTGCCAGTAGTATAAACAGCGGGGGGGGCACCGGGGAGCTGTTTTTT.

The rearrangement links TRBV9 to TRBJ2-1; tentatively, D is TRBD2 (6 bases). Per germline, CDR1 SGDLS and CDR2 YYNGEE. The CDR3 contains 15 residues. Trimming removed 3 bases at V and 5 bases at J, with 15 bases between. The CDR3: CASSARDSFNNEQFF. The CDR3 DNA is TGTGCCAGCAGCGCCCGGGACTCCTTTAACAATGAGCAGTTCTTC.

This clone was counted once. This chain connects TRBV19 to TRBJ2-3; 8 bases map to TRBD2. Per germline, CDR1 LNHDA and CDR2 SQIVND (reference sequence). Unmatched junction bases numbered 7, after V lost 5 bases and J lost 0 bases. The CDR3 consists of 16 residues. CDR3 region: CASSRIGGGSTDTQYF. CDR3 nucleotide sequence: TGTGCCAGTAGTCGGATCGGGGGGGGAAGCACAGATACGCAGTATTTT.

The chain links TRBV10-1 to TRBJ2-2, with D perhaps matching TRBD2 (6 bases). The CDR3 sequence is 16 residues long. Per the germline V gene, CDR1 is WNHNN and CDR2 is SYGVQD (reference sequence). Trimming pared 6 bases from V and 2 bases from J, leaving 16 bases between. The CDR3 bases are TGCGCCAGCAGAGGTCCCGCCGGGAGAAACACCGGGGAGCTGTTTTTT. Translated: CASRGPAGRNTGELFF.

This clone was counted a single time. The CDR3 DNA reads TGTGCCATCAGGTCTCAAACTAGCACAGATACGCAGTATTTT. This sequence encodes CAIRSQTSTDTQYF. The chain employs TRBV10-3 and TRBJ2-3; D gene unclear. CDR1 and CDR2 from the germline V gene are ENHRY and SYGVKD. CDR3 length: 14 amino acids. The V and J ends lost 6 bases and 0 bases respectively, with 10 bases between them.

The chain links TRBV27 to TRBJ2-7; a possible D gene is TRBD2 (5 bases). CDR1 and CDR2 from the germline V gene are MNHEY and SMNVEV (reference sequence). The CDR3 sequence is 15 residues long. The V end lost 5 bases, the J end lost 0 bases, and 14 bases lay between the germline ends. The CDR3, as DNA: TGTGCCAGCAGTCACAAGAGCGGCCTCTCCTACGAGCAGTACTTC. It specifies CASSHKSGLSYEQYF.

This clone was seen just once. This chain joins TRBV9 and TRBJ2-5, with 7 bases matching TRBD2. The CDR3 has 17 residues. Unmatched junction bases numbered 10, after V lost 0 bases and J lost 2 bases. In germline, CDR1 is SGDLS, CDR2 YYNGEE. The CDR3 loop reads CASSVDPPGGLQETQYF. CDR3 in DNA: TGTGCCAGCAGCGTAGACCCTCCCGGGGGGTTACAAGAGACCCAGTACTTC.

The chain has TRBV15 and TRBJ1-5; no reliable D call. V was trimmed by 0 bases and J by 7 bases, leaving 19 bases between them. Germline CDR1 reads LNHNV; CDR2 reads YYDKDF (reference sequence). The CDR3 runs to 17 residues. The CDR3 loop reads CATSREGPRRFRQPQHF. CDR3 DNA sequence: TGTGCCACCAGCAGAGAAGGACCTCGGAGGTTCCGGCAGCCCCAGCATTTT.

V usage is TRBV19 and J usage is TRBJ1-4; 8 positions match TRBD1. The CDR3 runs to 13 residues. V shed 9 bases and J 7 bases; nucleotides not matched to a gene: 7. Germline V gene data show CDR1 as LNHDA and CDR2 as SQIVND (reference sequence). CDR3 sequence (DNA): TGTGCCAGCAGCAGGGGGCGAGGTGAAAAACTGTTTTTT. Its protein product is CASSRGRGEKLFF.

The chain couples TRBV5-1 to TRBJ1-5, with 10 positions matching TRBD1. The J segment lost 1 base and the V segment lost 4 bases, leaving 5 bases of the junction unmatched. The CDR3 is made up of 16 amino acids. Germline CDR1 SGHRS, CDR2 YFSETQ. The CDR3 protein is CASSPGTGASNQPQHF. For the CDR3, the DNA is TGCGCCAGCAGCCCAGGGACAGGGGCGAGCAATCAGCCCCAGCATTTT.

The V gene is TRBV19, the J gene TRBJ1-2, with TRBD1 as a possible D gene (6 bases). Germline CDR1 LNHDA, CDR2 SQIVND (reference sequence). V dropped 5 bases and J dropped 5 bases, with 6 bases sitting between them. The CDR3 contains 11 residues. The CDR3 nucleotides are TGTGCCAGTAGTCAGGGGTATGGCTACACCTTC. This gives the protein CASSQGYGYTF.

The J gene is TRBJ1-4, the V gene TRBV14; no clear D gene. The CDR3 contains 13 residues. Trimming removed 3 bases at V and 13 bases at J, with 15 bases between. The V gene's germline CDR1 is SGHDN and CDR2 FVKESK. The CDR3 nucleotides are TGTGCCAGCAGCCAGGCAAGGCTAGCAGGACTGTTTTTT. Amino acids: CASSQARLAGLFF. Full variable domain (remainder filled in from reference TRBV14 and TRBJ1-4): EAGVTQFPSHSVIEKGQTVTLRCDPISGHDNLYWYRRVMGKEIKFLLHFVKESKQDESGMPNNRFLAERTGGTYSTLKVQPAELEDSGVYFCASSQARLAGLFFGSGTQLSVL.

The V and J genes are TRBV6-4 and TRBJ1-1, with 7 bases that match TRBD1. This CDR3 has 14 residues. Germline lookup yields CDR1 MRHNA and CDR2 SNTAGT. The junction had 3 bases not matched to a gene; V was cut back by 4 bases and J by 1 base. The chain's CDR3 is CASSAGTANTEAFF. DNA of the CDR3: TGTGCCAGCAGTGCGGGGACAGCGAACACTGAAGCTTTCTTT.

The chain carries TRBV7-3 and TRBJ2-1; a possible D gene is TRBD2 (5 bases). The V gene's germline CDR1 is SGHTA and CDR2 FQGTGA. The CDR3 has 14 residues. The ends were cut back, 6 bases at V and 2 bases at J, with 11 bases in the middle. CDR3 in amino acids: CASSEGPTYNEQFF. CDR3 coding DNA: TGTGCCAGCAGTGAGGGCCCCACCTACAATGAGCAGTTCTTC.

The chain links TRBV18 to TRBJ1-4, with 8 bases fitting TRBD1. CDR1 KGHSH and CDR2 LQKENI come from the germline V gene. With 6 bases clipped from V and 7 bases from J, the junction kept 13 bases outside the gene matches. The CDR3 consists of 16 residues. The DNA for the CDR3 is TGTGCCAGCTCGAGCGGACAGGGAGGTGGTGGTGAAAAACTGTTTTTT. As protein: CASSSGQGGGGEKLFF.

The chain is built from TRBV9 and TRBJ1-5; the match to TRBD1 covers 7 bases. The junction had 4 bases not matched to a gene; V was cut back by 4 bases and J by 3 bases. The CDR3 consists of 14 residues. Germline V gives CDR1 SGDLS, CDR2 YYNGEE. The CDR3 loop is CASSLTGVNQPQHF. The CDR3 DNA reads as TGTGCCAGCAGCTTAACAGGGGTCAATCAGCCCCAGCATTTT.

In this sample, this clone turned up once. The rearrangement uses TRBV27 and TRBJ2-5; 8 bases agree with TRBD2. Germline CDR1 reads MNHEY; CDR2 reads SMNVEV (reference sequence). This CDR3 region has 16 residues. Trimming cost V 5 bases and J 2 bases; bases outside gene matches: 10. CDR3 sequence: CASSRLAGSRQETQYF. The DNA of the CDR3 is TGTGCCAGCAGTCGATTAGCGGGATCGCGGCAAGAGACCCAGTACTTC.

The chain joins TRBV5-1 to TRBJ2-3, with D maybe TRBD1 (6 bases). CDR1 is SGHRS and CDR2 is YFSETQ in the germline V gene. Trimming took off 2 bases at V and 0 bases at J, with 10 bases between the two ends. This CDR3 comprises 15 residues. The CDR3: CASSFRGVSTDTQYF. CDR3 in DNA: TGCGCCAGCAGCTTCAGGGGCGTTAGCACAGATACGCAGTATTTT.

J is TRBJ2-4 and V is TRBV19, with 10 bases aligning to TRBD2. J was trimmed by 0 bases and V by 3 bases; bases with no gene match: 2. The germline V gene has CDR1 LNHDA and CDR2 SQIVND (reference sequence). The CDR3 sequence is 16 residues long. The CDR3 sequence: CASSMGLALAKNIQYF. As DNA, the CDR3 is TGTGCCAGTAGTATGGGACTAGCGCTAGCCAAAAACATTCAGTACTTC.

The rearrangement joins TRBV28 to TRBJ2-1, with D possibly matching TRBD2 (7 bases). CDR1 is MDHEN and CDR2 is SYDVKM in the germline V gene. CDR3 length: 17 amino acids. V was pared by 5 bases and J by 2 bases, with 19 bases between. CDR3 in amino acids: CASSPPAGAGAYNEQFF. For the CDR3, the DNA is TGTGCCAGCAGTCCCCCCGCGGGGGCTGGTGCCTACAATGAGCAGTTCTTC.

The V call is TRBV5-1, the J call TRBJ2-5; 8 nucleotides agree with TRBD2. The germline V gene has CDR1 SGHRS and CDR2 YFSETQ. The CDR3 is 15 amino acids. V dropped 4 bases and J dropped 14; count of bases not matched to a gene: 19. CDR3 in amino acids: CASSPNSRGGAREYF. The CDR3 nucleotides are TGCGCCAGCAGCCCAAACTCACGGGGGGGGGCCAGGGAATACTTC.

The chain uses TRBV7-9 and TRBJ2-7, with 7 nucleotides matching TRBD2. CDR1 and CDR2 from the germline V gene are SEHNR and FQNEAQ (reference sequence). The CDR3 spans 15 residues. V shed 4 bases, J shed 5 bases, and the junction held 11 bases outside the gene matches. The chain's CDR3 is CASSSWGGRAHEQYF. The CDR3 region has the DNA TGTGCCAGCAGCTCGTGGGGAGGGAGGGCCCACGAGCAGTACTTC.

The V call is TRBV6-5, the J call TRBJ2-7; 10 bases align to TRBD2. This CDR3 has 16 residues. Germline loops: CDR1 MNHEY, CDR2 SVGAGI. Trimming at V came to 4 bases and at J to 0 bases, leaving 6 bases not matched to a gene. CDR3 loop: CASSSTSGRASYEQYF. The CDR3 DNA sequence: TGTGCCAGCAGTTCCACGAGCGGGAGGGCCTCCTACGAGCAGTACTTC.

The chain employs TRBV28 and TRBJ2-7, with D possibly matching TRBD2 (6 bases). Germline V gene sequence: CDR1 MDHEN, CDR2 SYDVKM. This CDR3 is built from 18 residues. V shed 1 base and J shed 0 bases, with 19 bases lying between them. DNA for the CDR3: TGTGCCAGCAGTTTATCGCCGGGACTGGGGACTTTCTCCTACGAGCAGTACTTC. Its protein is CASSLSPGLGTFSYEQYF.

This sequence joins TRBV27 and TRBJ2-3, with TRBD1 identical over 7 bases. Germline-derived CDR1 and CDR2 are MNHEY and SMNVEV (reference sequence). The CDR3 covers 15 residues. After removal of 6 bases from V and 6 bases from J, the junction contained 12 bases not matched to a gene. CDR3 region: CASSLGGLGGDTQYF. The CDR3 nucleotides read TGTGCCAGCAGCCTAGGGGGCCTTGGTGGGGATACGCAGTATTTT.

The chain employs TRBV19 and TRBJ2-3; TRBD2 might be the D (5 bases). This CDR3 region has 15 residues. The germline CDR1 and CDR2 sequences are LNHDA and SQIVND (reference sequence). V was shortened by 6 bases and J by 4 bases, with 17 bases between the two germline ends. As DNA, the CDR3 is TGTGCCAGTAGCCCTCAGATTCGGGGAGCAGATACGCAGTATTTT. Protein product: CASSPQIRGADTQYF.

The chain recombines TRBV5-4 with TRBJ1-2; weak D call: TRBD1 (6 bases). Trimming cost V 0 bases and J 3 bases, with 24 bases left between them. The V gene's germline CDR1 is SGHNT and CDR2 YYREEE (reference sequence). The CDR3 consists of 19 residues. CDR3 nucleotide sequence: TGTGCCAGCAGCTTGGTACAGGGCTCGGGAAGAGCTAGTCACTATGGCTACACCTTC. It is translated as CASSLVQGSGRASHYGYTF.

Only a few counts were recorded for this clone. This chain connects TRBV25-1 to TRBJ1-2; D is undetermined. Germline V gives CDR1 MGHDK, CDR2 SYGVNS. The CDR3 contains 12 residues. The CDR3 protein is CATDGENYGYTF. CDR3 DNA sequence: TGTGCGACCGATGGGGAGAACTATGGCTACACCTTC.